The next 13 T cell receptor beta chains were all read from a single sample in a study of metastatic and nonmetastatic thyroid tumors. Thyroid surgery was preceded by no treatment in any patient. With MiXCR, TCRdb called clones anew from the PCR reads. The table records around 6,400 clones, approximately 15% of them present only once. The sequencing sample was made of tumor tissue. These receptors originate from a male donor with papillary thyroid cancer or a benign thyroid nodule (not recorded which). Some clones in this sample may be carry-over from other donors' samples.

This clone was found a few times. V and J are TRBV6-2 or TRBV6-3 and TRBJ2-2; possible D gene TRBD1, 6 bases. V dropped 2 bases and J dropped 2 bases, with 12 bases sitting between them. Germline-derived CDR1 and CDR2 are MNHEY and SVGEGT. This CDR3 contains 16 residues. The CDR3 region has the DNA TGTGCCAGCAGTTACAAACGGACAGCTAACACCGGGGAGCTGTTTTTT. Translation: CASSYKRTANTGELFF.

This clone was recorded a few times. V is TRBV28 and J is TRBJ1-2; 11 bases agree with TRBD1. The CDR3 is 16 amino acids. The trim removed 7 bases at V and 4 bases at J, leaving 11 bases unmatched. Germline values: CDR1 MDHEN, CDR2 SYDVKM. The CDR3 sequence: CASTIPGQGATYGYTF. The CDR3 region has the DNA TGTGCCAGCACCATCCCAGGACAGGGGGCGACCTATGGCTACACCTTC.

This chain uses TRBV4-1 with TRBJ2-2; the D gene is possibly TRBD1 (5 bases). V gave up 5 bases and J gave up 0 bases, with 10 bases separating them. CDR1 is MGHRA, CDR2 YSYEKL, per germline. The CDR3 is 15 amino acids. Written as DNA, the CDR3 is TGCGCCAGCAGCGATGACAGTACGAACACCGGGGAGCTGTTTTTT. This encodes CASSDDSTNTGELFF.

The chain employs TRBV7-2 and TRBJ1-3, with D uncertain. The CDR3 contains 13 residues. V was pared by 5 bases and J by 6 bases, with 11 bases between. Per germline, CDR1 SGHTA and CDR2 FQGNSA. CDR3 DNA sequence: TGTGCCAGCAGCCTAACGGGCGCAAACACCATATATTTT. Translation gives CASSLTGANTIYF.

There are many counts of this clone. It may be a read error: a sequence one base away is much more abundant. This sample includes further DNA sequences coding for the same CDR3. CDR3 sequence (DNA): TGCGCCAGCAGCACAGGGGGCGCCTATGGCTACACCTTC. It encodes CASSTGGAYGYTF. V usage is TRBV12-3 or TRBV12-4 and J usage is TRBJ1-2; 9 positions agree with TRBD1. This CDR3 contains 13 residues.

This clone was detected a few times. The rearrangement links TRBV28 to TRBJ1-2; tentatively, D is TRBD1 (6 bases). From germline, CDR1 is MDHEN and CDR2 SYDVKM. V lost 5 bases, J lost 8 bases, and 15 bases lay in between. The CDR3 consists of 13 residues. This CDR3 reads CASSLGGQGGYTF. The CDR3 DNA follows: TGTGCCAGCAGTCTCGGGGGGCAGGGCGGCTACACCTTC.

This clone has a count of ten or more. Other DNA sequences in the sample encode the same CDR3. The V gene is TRBV30, the J gene TRBJ2-1; the D gene is possibly TRBD2 (6 bases). The V end was cut by 2 bases, the J end by 9 bases, with 11 bases between. In germline, CDR1 is GTSNPN, CDR2 SVGIG (reference sequence). CDR3 length equals 12 residues. Here the CDR3 DNA reads TGTGCCTGGAGTTCGGGGGACGCTGAGCAGTTCTTC. This encodes CAWSSGDAEQFF.

Comment on this clone: One end of the junction fails to match germline, which may point to a read error. The V call is TRBV7-2, the J call TRBJ1-4; 7 nucleotides align to TRBD1. The CDR3 is made up of 15 amino acids. Germline V CDR1 and CDR2: SGHTA, FQGNSA. The CDR3 sequence: CASSTWTGNGEKPFF. The CDR3 DNA is TGTGCCAGCAGCACCTGGACAGGCAATGGGGAAAAACCGTTTTTT.

This clone qualifies as medium-sized. The genes are TRBV2 and TRBJ2-1, with D uncertain. The CDR3 runs to 15 residues. V shed 4 bases and J shed 0 bases, with 10 bases lying between them. Germline CDR1 and CDR2: SNHLY and FYNNEI. The CDR3 region has the DNA TGTGCCAGCAGTGTCTCTAGTGGCTCCTACAATGAGCAGTTCTTC. This translates into CASSVSSGSYNEQFF. The full variable domain, in which reference TRBV2 and TRBJ2-1 provide the parts outside the CDR3, is EPEVTQTPSHQVTQMGQEVILRCVPISNHLYFYWYRQILGQKVEFLVSFYNNEISEKSEIFDDQFSVERPDGSNFTLKIRSTKLEDSAMYFCASSVSSGSYNEQFFGPGTRLTVL.

This clone was detected only a few times. The rearrangement links TRBV6-1 to TRBJ2-7; 9 bases fit TRBD2. The V gene end was trimmed by 6 bases and the J gene end by 6 bases; junction bases not matched to a gene: 3. Germline V lookup: CDR1 MNHNS, CDR2 SASEGT. The CDR3 has 12 residues. The CDR3 nucleotides are TGTGCCAGCAGACTAGCGGGTTTCGAGCAGTACTTC. It is translated as CASRLAGFEQYF.

This clone has ten or more counts. V gene TRBV5-8 combines with J gene TRBJ2-7; the D is unclear. The CDR3 contains 16 residues. V shed 3 bases and J shed 3 bases, with 19 bases lying between them. Per germline, CDR1 SGHTS and CDR2 YDEGEE. Written as DNA, the CDR3 is TGTGCCAGCAGCTCCCGCCCCGGTTCTAGGGACTACGAGCAGTACTTC. It translates to CASSSRPGSRDYEQYF.

V gene TRBV4-1 combines with J gene TRBJ2-1; 8 nucleotides align to TRBD2. Trimming removed 3 bases from V and 7 bases from J; junction bases left unmatched: 11. CDR1 and CDR2 from the germline V gene are MGHRA and YSYEKL. The CDR3 is 16 residues long. The CDR3 bases are TGCGCCAGCAGCCAGGCCGGGACTAGGGGTAGGAATGAGCAGTTCTTC. It yields the protein CASSQAGTRGRNEQFF.

The table lists this clone with many counts. V and J are TRBV20-1 and TRBJ1-6, with D tentatively TRBD1 (6 bases). CDR3 length equals 15 residues. Germline loops: CDR1 DFQATT, CDR2 SNEGSKA (reference sequence). With 1 base removed from V and 5 bases from J, the gap between germline ends came to 12 bases. DNA of the CDR3: TGCAGTGCTAGAGTCCCGGGGGGCGATAATTCACCCCTCCACTTT. Its translation: CSARVPGGDNSPLHF.